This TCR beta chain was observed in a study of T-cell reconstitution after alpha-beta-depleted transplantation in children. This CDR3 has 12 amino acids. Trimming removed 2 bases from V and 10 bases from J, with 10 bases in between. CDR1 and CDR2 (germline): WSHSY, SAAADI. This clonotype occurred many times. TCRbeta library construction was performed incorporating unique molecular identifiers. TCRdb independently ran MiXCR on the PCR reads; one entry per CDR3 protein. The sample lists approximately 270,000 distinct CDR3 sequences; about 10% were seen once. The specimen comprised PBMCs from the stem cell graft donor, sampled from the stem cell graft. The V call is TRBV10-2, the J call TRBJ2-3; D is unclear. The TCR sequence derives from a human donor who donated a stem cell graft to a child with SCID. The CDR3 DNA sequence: TGCGCCAGCAGTGAGCCCATAGACGCGCAGTATTTT. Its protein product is CASSEPIDAQYF.